These 7 T cell receptor beta chains came from one sample sequenced in a study of cytomegalovirus exposure and HLA in healthy donors. PCR used 60 Vbeta primers and 13 Jbeta primers. TCRdb's table, derived via immunoSEQ multiplex PCR, lists solely in-frame clones and lacks some. In all, the sample yields more than 95,000 clones. Sequencing was carried out using PBMCs. The receptor source for this set is a man aged 25 to 40 in good health and CMV-seronegative.

The V gene is TRBV11-2, the J gene TRBJ2-1; 8 bases map to TRBD1. The germline gives CDR1 SGHAT, CDR2 FQNNGV. This CDR3 comprises 14 residues. V lost 6 bases and J lost 13; bases outside the gene matches: 14. CDR3 loop: CASRDRTGTGAQFF. The CDR3 DNA follows: TGTGCCAGCAGGGACCGGACAGGGACCGGGGCCCAGTTCTTC.

The chain recombines TRBV6-6 with TRBJ1-2; TRBD1 matches at 8 bases. J gave up 11 bases and V 0 bases, and 8 bases lay outside the gene matches. CDR1 is MNHNY and CDR2 is SVGAGI in the germline V gene (reference sequence). CDR3 length equals 14 residues. The CDR3 protein is CASSYSVDRVGYTF. In nucleotides, the CDR3 is TGTGCCAGCAGTTACTCCGTGGACAGGGTGGGTTACACCTTC.

The rearrangement uses TRBV27 and TRBJ1-5, with D perhaps TRBD1 (5 bases). The length of the CDR3 is 13 residues. Per germline, CDR1 MNHEY and CDR2 SMNVEV (reference sequence). Between the trimmed V and J ends, which lost 4 bases and 2 bases, there was a span of 6 bases. The DNA for the CDR3 is TGTGCCAGCAGTTGGGGGGGCAATCAGCCCCAGCATTTT. It translates to CASSWGGNQPQHF.

V and J are TRBV12-1 and TRBJ2-7; TRBD2 reflects the table's D call only, with no check against the DNA. TRBV12-1 is assigned pseudogene status. There are 16 residues in the CDR3. The DNA for the CDR3 is TGTGCCAGCAGCTGCCTCTGGACTAGCGACTTTTACGAGCAGTACTTC. Its translation is CASSCLWTSDFYEQYF.

This chain joins TRBV2 and TRBJ1-4; tentative D call: TRBD1 (6 bases). The V gene's germline CDR1 is SNHLY and CDR2 FYNNEI. CDR3 size: 12 residues. The DNA of the CDR3 is TGTGCAACTAGGGGGTTTAATGAAAAACTGTTTTTT. Protein: CATRGFNEKLFF.

This chain joins TRBV30 and TRBJ2-1; 8 nucleotides line up with TRBD1. The CDR3 is 15 residues long. Germline values: CDR1 GTSNPN, CDR2 SVGIG (reference sequence). With 2 bases clipped from V and 2 bases from J, the junction kept 5 bases outside the gene matches. The CDR3 DNA reads as TGTGCCTGGAGTCCTCGGACAGGGACCTACAATGAGCAGTTCTTC. Its protein is CAWSPRTGTYNEQFF.

This chain links TRBV10-1 with TRBJ2-7; 9 bases are a match to TRBD1. This CDR3 has 14 residues. Germline loops: CDR1 WNHNN, CDR2 SYGVQD (reference sequence). J lost 2 bases, V lost 2 bases, and 1 base had no gene match. In nucleotides, the CDR3 is TGCGCCAGCAGTGAGGGGACAGGGCCCTACGAGCAGTACTTC. Translated: CASSEGTGPYEQYF.